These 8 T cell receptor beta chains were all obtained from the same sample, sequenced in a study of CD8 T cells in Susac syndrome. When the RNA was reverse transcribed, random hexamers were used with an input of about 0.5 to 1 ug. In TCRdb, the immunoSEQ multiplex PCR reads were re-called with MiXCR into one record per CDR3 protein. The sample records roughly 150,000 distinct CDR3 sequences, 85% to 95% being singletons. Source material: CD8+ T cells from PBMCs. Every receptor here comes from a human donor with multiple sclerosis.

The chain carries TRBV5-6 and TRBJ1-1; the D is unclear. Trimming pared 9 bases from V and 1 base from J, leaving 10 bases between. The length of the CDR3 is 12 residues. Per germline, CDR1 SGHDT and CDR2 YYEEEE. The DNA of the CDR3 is TGTGCCACCCAGGCTAAGAACACTGAAGCTTTCTTT. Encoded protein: CATQAKNTEAFF.

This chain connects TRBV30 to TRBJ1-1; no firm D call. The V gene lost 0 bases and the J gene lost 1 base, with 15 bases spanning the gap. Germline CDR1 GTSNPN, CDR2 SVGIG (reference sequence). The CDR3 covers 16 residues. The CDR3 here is CAWSVLGLERNTEAFF. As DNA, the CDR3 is TGTGCCTGGAGTGTACTGGGCCTTGAGAGGAACACTGAAGCTTTCTTT.

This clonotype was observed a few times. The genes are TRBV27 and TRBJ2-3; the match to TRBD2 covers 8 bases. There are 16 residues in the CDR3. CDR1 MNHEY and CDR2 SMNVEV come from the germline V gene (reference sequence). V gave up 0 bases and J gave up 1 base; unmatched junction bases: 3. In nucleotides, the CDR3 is TGTGCCAGCAGTTTATCGGCGCGGGGGGGCACAGATACGCAGTATTTT. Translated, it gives CASSLSARGGTDTQYF.

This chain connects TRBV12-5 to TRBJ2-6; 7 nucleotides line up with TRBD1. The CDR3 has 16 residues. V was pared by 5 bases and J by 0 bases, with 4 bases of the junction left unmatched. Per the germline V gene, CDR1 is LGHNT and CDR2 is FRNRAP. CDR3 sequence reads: CASGLDRDSGANVLTF. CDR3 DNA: TGTGCTAGTGGTCTTGACAGGGACTCTGGGGCCAACGTCCTGACTTTC.

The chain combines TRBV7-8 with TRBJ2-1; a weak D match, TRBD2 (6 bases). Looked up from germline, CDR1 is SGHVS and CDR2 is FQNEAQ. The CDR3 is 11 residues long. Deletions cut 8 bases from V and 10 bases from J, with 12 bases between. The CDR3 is CASCSGWEQFF. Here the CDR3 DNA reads TGTGCCAGCTGTAGCGGTTGGGAGCAGTTCTTC.

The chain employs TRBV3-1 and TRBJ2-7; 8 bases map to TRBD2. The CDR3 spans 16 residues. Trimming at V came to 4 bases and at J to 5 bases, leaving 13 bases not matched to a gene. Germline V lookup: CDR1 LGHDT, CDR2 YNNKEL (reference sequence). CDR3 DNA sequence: TGTGCCAGCAGCCTGGTCGGGGGGGCCGTTGAGAACGAGCAGTACTTC. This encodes CASSLVGGAVENEQYF.

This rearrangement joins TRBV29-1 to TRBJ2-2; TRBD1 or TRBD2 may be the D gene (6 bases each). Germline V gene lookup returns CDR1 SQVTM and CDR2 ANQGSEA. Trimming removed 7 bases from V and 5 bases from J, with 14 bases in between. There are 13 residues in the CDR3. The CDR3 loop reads CSAPQGRTGELFF. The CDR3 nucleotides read TGCAGCGCCCCGCAGGGGAGGACCGGGGAGCTGTTTTTT.

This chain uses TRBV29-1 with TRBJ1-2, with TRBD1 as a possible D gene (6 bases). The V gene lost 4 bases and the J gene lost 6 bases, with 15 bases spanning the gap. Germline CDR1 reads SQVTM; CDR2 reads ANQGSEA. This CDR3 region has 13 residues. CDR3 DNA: TGCAGCGTTGTTCATCCCAGGGGCGATGGCTACACCTTC. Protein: CSVVHPRGDGYTF.